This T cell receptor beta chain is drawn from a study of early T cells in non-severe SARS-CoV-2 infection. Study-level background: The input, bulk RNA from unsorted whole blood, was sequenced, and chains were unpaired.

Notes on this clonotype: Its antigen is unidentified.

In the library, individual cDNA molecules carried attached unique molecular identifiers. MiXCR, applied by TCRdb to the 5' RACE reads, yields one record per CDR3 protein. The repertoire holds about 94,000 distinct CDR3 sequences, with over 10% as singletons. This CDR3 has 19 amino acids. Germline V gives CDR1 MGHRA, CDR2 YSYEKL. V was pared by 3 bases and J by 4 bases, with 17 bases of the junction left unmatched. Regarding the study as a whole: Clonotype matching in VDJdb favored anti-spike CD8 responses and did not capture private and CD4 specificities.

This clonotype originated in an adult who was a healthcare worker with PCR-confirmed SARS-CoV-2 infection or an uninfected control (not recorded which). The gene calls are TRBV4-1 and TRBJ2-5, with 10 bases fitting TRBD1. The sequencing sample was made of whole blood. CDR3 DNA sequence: TGCGCCAGCAGCCAGAATGGGGACGGGACAGGGGCGAGGGGAGAGACCCAGTACTTC. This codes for CASSQNGDGTGARGETQYF.